This TCR beta chain was recorded in a study of blood T cell repertoires in COVID-19. Background on the study: PBMCs, B-cell-depleted T cells, or T cells provided the cDNA or gDNA that made up the material.

With respect to this clone: Other DNA sequences in the sample encode the same CDR3.

In the authors' workflow: Scientists estimated how many nucleated cells there were by amplifying reference gene primers. Only in-frame clones appear in the TCRdb table, and some are missing; sequencing was by immunoSEQ multiplex PCR. D and trimming come from the DNA, and the V and J calls and clone size come from that table. The sample has about 120,000 clones, 86% seen once. V was cut by 0 bases and J by 0 bases, with 7 bases left in between. The CDR3 is 14 amino acids. Germline CDR1 reads SGDLS; CDR2 reads YYNGEE. The chain couples TRBV9 to TRBJ2-7; D might be TRBD2 (5 bases). The source material was peripheral blood. The receptor comes from a man aged 40-50 years with acute or convalescent COVID-19. The CDR3 protein is CASSVGGSSYEQYF. The DNA of the CDR3 is TGTGCCAGCAGCGTAGGTGGGAGCTCCTACGAGCAGTACTTC.